This passage covers 17 T cell receptor beta chains from one sample sequenced in a study of blood T cell repertoires in COVID-19. Sequencing was performed with immunoSEQ multiplex PCR; in TCRdb, only in-frame clones are kept and a portion is missing. The sample records 100,000 or so clones, less than 85% being singletons. Material for sequencing was peripheral blood. These TCRs come from a woman in her sixties with acute or convalescent COVID-19.

The chain employs TRBV14 and TRBJ1-4, with D maybe TRBD1 (5 bases). Germline CDR1 and CDR2: SGHDN and FVKESK. The CDR3 is made up of 14 amino acids. V lost 5 bases, J lost 3 bases, and 10 bases lay in between. The chain's CDR3 is CASSVGLPNEKLFF. DNA of the CDR3: TGTGCCAGCAGCGTGGGACTGCCTAATGAAAAACTGTTTTTT.

The rearrangement uses TRBV6-6 and TRBJ2-1, with D maybe TRBD2 (6 bases). The V gene's germline CDR1 is MNHNY and CDR2 SVGAGI (reference sequence). There are 12 residues in the CDR3. V lost 4 bases and J lost 9, with 10 bases in between. The CDR3 region has the DNA TGTGCCAGCAGTTCCCTCGGGGGTGAGCAGTTCTTC. Its translation is CASSSLGGEQFF.

This rearrangement joins TRBV2 to TRBJ1-5, with a tentative D call TRBD1 (6 bases). Germline V gives CDR1 SNHLY, CDR2 FYNNEI. The CDR3 is 15 residues long. V was clipped by 7 bases and J by 3 bases, with 16 bases between them. CDR3 loop: CASTKRQASNQPQHF. CDR3 nucleotide sequence: TGTGCCAGCACAAAACGACAGGCATCCAATCAGCCCCAGCATTTT. The full variable domain, rest sourced from reference TRBV2 and TRBJ1-5, is EPEVTQTPSHQVTQMGQEVILRCVPISNHLYFYWYRQILGQKVEFLVSFYNNEISEKSEIFDDQFSVERPDGSNFTLKIRSTKLEDSAMYFCASTKRQASNQPQHFGDGTRLSIL.

This clone was recorded a few times. This chain uses TRBV6-5 with TRBJ1-1, with 7 bases aligning to TRBD1. This CDR3 is built from 12 residues. Trimming at V came to 2 bases and at J to 11 bases, leaving 5 bases not matched to a gene. Per germline, CDR1 MNHEY and CDR2 SVGAGI. DNA of the CDR3: TGTGCCAGCAGTTACGACAGGGTTAGGGCTTTCTTT. This gives the protein CASSYDRVRAFF.

The chain joins TRBV5-6 to TRBJ2-3, with D possibly matching TRBD2 (6 bases). Germline V gene lookup returns CDR1 SGHDT and CDR2 YYEEEE. CDR3 length: 15 residues. With 5 bases removed from V and 6 bases from J, the gap between germline ends came to 19 bases. CDR3 amino acids: CASRLGLTGLDTQYF. Written as DNA, the CDR3 is TGTGCCAGCAGGTTAGGACTAACGGGCTTGGATACGCAGTATTTT.

The V and J genes are TRBV6-6 and TRBJ2-5; 8 nucleotides match TRBD2. The V and J ends lost 2 bases and 7 bases, in that order; junction bases with no gene match: 12. Per the germline V gene, CDR1 is MNHNY and CDR2 is SVGAGI (reference sequence). This CDR3 has 16 amino acids. This CDR3 is CASSYLPGGEGGTQYF. CDR3 DNA: TGTGCCAGCAGTTACCTCCCCGGGGGGGAGGGGGGGACCCAGTACTTC.

This clone was counted a single time. V usage is TRBV6-5 and J usage is TRBJ2-5; 7 bases fit TRBD2. Germline CDR1 MNHEY, CDR2 SVGAGI. Germline trimming cut 7 bases from V and 5 bases from J; bases unmatched to any gene: 13. CDR3 length equals 15 residues. In DNA form, the CDR3 reads TGTGCCAGCACACTAGCGTATTCCATCCAGGAGACCCAGTACTTC. Protein sequence: CASTLAYSIQETQYF.

This clone has only one observation. CDR3 nucleotides: TGTGCCAGCAGCTTGAGGGGGACAGGAGGGGAGACCCAGTACTTC. This encodes CASSLRGTGGETQYF. The rearrangement links TRBV5-4 to TRBJ2-5; TRBD1 matches 8 bases. The junction had 7 bases not matched to a gene; V was cut back by 1 base and J by 5 bases. In germline, CDR1 is SGHNT, CDR2 YYREEE (reference sequence). CDR3 length: 15 amino acids. Full variable domain (remainder filled in from reference TRBV5-4 and TRBJ2-5): ETGVTQSPTHLIKTRGQQVTLRCSSQSGHNTVSWYQQALGQGPQFIFQYYREEENGRGNFPPRFSGLQFPNYSSELNVNALELDDSALYLCASSLRGTGGETQYFGPGTRLLVL.

The chain employs TRBV5-1 and TRBJ1-2; D gene unclear. The CDR3 has 16 residues. Per germline, CDR1 SGHRS and CDR2 YFSETQ. Deletions cut 0 bases from V and 2 bases from J, with 14 bases between. CDR3 in DNA: TGCGCCAGCAGCTTGGGGGCTGGAACAGCCAACTATGGCTACACCTTC. This gives the protein CASSLGAGTANYGYTF. Filled out from reference TRBV5-1 and TRBJ1-2, the complete variable domain reads KAGVTQTPRYLIKTRGQQVTLSCSPISGHRSVSWYQQTPGQGLQFLFEYFSETQRNKGNFPGRFSGRQFSNSRSEMNVSTLELGDSALYLCASSLGAGTANYGYTFGSGTRLTVV.

The gene calls are TRBV14 and TRBJ1-2; D is possibly TRBD1 (6 bases). Between the trimmed V and J ends, which lost 0 bases and 6 bases, there was a span of 11 bases. The CDR3 covers 14 residues. Germline CDR1 SGHDN, CDR2 FVKESK. CDR3 nucleotide sequence: TGTGCCAGCAGCCAAGAACTCGCAGGGGATGGCTACACCTTC. Encoded protein: CASSQELAGDGYTF.

The table lists this clone with many counts. CDR3 bases: TGTGCCAGCAGTTCCCGAAATTACAGGAAGCACTCCTACGAGCAGTACTTC. It specifies CASSSRNYRKHSYEQYF. The chain carries TRBV28 and TRBJ2-7; D may be TRBD1 (5 bases). This CDR3 region has 17 residues. From germline, CDR1 is MDHEN and CDR2 SYDVKM. The V gene lost 4 bases and the J gene lost 0 bases, with 19 bases spanning the gap.

The V call is TRBV2, the J call TRBJ2-1; 10 nucleotides agree with TRBD2. The CDR3 runs to 14 residues. The J segment lost 5 bases and the V segment lost 4 bases, leaving 2 bases of the junction unmatched. Germline V gene data show CDR1 as SNHLY and CDR2 as FYNNEI. The CDR3 reads CASSGTSGDNEQFF. DNA of the CDR3: TGTGCCAGCAGTGGGACTAGCGGCGACAATGAGCAGTTCTTC.

This clone appeared a few times. This chain joins TRBV5-4 and TRBJ2-2; 8 bases match TRBD1. CDR3 size: 13 residues. Germline lookup yields CDR1 SGHNT and CDR2 YYREEE (reference sequence). The V and J ends lost 4 bases and 7 bases, in that order; junction bases with no gene match: 3. The CDR3 region has the DNA TGTGCCAGCAGCGTACAGGGGGGCGGGGAGCTGTTTTTT. Translated: CASSVQGGGELFF.

The genes are TRBV4-2 and TRBJ1-3; D ambiguous. This CDR3 comprises 15 residues. Germline V gene lookup returns CDR1 LGHNA and CDR2 YNFKEQ. The V end was cut by 0 bases, the J end by 3 bases, with 9 bases between. The CDR3 protein is CASSQDGVNGNTIYF. CDR3 bases: TGTGCCAGCAGCCAAGACGGGGTTAATGGAAACACCATATATTTT.

J is TRBJ2-5 and V is TRBV3-1 (or the pseudogene TRBV3-2); tentative D call: TRBD1 (6 bases). Trimming removed 1 base from V and 4 bases from J, with 19 bases in between. This CDR3 region has 17 residues. The germline gives CDR1 LGHDT, CDR2 YNNKEL (reference sequence). The CDR3 spells CASSQGLNRQAGETQYF. CDR3 nucleotide sequence: TGTGCCAGCAGCCAAGGACTAAATAGACAGGCGGGAGAGACCCAGTACTTC.

DNA for the CDR3: TGTGCCAGCAGTGAAGTCCGTAATGAAAAACTGTTTTTT. Translation gives CASSEVRNEKLFF. The chain has TRBV6-1 and TRBJ1-4; D unresolved. Trimming cost V 1 base and J 4 bases, with 4 bases left between them. The length of the CDR3 is 13 residues. The germline gives CDR1 MNHNS, CDR2 SASEGT.

This clone appeared a single time. The CDR3 DNA reads TGTGCCAGCAGGTCCGGGGCCCAGTACTTC. It encodes CASRSGAQYF. The J gene is TRBJ2-5, the V gene TRBV2; possibly TRBD2 for D (5 bases). The V and J ends lost 6 bases and 9 bases respectively, with 8 bases between them. Germline V gene lookup returns CDR1 SNHLY and CDR2 FYNNEI. The CDR3 is 10 amino acids.